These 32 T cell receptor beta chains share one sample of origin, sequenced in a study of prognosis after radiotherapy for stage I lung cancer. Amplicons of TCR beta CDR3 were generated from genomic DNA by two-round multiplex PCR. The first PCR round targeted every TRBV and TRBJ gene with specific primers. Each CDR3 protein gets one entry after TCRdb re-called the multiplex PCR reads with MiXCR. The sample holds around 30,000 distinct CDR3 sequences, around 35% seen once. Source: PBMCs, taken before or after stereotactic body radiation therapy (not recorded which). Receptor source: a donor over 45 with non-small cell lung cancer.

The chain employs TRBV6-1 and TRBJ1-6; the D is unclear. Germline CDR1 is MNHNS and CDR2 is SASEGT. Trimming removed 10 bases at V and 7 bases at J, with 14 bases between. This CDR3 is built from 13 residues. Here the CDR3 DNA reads TGTGCCATAAGATCACAGCGGAATTCACCCCTCCACTTT. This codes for CAIRSQRNSPLHF.

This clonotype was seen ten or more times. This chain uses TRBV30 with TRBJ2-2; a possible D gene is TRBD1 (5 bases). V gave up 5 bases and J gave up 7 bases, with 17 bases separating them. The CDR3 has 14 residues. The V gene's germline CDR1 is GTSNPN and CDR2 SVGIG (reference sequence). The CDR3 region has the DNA TGTGCCTGGCAGGGTTCCTACGAACACGGGGAGCTGTTTTTT. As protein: CAWQGSYEHGELFF.

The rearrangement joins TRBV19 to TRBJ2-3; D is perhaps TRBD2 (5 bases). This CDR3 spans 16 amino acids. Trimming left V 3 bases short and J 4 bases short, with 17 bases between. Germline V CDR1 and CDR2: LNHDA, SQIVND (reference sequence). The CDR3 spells CASSMRRSGLSDTQYF. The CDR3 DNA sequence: TGTGCCAGTAGTATGAGAAGATCAGGACTCTCAGATACGCAGTATTTT.

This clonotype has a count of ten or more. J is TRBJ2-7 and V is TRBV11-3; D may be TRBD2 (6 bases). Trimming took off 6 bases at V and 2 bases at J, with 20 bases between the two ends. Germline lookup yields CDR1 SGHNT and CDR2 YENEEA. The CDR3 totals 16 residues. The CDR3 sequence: CASRSPSEGGAYEQYF. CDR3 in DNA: TGTGCCAGCAGATCACCCTCGGAGGGTGGGGCCTACGAGCAGTACTTC.

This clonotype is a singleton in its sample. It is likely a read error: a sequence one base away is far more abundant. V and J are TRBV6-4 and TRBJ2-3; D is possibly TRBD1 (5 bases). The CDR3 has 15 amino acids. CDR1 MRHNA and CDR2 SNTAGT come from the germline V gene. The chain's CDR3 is CASRNGVINTGTQYF. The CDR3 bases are TGTGCCAGCCGCAATGGGGTGATAAACACAGGTACGCAGTATTTT.

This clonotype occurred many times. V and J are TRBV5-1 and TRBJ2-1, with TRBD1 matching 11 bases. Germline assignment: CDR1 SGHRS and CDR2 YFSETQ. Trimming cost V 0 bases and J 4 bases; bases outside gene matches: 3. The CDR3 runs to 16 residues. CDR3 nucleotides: TGCGCCAGCAGCTTGGATGGACAGGGGGCTTACAATGAGCAGTTCTTC. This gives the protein CASSLDGQGAYNEQFF.

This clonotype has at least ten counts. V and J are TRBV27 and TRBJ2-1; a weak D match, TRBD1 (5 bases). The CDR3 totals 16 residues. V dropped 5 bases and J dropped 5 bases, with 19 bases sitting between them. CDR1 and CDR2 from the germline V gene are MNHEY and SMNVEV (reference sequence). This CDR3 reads CASSSPSRLGHNEQFF. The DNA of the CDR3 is TGTGCCAGCAGTAGCCCCTCTAGGTTGGGGCACAATGAGCAGTTCTTC.

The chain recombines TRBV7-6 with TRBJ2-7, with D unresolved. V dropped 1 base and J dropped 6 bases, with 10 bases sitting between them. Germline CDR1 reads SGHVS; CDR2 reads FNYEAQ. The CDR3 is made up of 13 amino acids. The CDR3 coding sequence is TGTGCCAGCAGCTTAGTTCTGGGTTCCGAGCAGTACTTC. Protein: CASSLVLGSEQYF.

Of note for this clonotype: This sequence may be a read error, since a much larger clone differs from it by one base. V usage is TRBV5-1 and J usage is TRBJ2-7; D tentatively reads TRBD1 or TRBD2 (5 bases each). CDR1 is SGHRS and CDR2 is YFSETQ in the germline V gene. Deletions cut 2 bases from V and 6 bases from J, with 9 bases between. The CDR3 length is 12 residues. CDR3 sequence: CASSFEGCEQYF. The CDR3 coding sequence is TGCGCCAGCAGCTTTGAGGGGTGCGAGCAGTACTTC.

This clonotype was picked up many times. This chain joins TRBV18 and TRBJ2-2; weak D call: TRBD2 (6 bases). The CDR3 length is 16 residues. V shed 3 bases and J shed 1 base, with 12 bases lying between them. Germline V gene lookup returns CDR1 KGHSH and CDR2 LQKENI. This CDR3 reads CASSPRSRENTGELFF. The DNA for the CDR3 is TGTGCCAGCTCACCCAGGTCGCGGGAGAACACCGGGGAGCTGTTTTTT.

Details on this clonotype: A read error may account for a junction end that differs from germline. CDR3 nucleotide sequence: TGCGCCAGCAGATTGGATGGGAAGGACTACAATGAGCAGTTCTTC. Protein: CASRLDGKDYNEQFF. The rearrangement joins TRBV5-1 to TRBJ2-1; D call uncertain. CDR3 length: 15 amino acids. Germline CDR1 SGHRS, CDR2 YFSETQ.

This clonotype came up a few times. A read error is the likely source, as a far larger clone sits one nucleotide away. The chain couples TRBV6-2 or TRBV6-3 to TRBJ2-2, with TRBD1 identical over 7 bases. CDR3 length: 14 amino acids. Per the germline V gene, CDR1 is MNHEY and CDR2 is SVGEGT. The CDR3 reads CASSSGQHTVELFF. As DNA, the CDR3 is TGTGCCAGCAGCTCGGGACAGCACACCGTGGAGCTGTTTTTT.

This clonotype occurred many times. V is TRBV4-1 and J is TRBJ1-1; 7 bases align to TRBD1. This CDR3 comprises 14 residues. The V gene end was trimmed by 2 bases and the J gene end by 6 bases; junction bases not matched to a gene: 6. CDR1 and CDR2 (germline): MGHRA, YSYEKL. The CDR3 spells CASSQRDSSPEAFF. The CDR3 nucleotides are TGCGCCAGCAGCCAAAGGGACAGTAGCCCTGAAGCTTTCTTT.

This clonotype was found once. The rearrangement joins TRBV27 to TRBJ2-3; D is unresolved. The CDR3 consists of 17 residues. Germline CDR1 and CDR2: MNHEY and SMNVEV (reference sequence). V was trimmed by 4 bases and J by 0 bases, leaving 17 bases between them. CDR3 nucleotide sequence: TGTGCCAGCAGTTCCACAAGAGTGGGTACTAGCACAGATACGCAGTATTTT. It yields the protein CASSSTRVGTSTDTQYF.

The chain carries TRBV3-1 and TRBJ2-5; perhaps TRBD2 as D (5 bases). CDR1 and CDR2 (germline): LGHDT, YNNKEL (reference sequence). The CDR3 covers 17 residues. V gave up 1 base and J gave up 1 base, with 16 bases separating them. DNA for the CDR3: TGTGCCAGCAGCCAAGCACGAGGGTCCCCCTCCCAAGAGACCCAGTACTTC. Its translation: CASSQARGSPSQETQYF.

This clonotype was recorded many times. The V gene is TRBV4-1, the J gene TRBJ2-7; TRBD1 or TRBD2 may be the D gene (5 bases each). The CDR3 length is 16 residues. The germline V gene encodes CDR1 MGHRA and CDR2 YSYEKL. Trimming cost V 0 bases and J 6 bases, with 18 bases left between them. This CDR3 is CASSQEQRDGFFEQYF. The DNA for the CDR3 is TGCGCCAGCAGCCAAGAACAACGGGACGGGTTCTTCGAGCAGTACTTC.

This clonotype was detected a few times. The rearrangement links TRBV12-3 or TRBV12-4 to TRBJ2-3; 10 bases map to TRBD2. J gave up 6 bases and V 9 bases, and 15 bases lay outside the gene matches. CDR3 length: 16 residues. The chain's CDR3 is CARSSPEREGHDTQYF. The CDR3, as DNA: TGTGCCAGAAGCTCCCCGGAGCGGGAGGGCCACGATACGCAGTATTTT.

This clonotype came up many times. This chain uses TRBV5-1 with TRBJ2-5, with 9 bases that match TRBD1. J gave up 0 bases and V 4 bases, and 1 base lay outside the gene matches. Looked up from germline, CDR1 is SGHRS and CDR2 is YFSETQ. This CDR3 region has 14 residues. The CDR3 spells CASSRQGDQETQYF. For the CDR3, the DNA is TGCGCCAGCAGCCGACAGGGGGACCAAGAGACCCAGTACTTC.

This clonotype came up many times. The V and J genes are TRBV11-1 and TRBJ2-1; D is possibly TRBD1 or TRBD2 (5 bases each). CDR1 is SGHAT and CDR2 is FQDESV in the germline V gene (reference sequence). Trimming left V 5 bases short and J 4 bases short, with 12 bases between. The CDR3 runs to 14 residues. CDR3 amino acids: CASSRDHSYNEQFF. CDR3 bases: TGTGCCAGCAGCAGGGACCACTCATACAATGAGCAGTTCTTC.

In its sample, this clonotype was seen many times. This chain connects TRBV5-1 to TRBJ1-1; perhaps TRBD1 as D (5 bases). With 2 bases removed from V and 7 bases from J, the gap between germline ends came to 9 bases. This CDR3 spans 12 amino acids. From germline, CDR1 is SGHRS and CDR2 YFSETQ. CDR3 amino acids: CASSLGRVEAFF. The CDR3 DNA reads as TGCGCCAGCAGCTTAGGCAGGGTTGAAGCTTTCTTT.

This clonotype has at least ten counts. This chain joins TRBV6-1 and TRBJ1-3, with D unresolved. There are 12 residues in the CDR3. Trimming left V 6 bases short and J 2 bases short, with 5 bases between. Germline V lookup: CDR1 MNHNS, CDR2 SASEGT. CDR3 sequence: CASSPTGNTIYF. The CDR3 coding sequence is TGTGCCAGCAGCCCAACTGGAAACACCATATATTTT.

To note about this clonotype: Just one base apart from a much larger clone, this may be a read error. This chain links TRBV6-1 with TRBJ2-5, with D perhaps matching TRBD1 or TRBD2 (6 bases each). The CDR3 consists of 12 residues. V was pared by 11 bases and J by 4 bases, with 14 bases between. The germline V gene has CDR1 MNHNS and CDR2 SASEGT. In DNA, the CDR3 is TGTGCCTGGGGGGCTAGGGGAGAGACCCAGTACTTC. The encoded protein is CAWGARGETQYF.

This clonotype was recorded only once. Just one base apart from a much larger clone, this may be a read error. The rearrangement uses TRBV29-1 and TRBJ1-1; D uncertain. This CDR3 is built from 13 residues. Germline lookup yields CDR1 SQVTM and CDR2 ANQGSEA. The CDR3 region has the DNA TGCAGCGTTGAATCGCCAGAGAACAATGAAGCTTTCTTT. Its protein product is CSVESPENNEAFF.

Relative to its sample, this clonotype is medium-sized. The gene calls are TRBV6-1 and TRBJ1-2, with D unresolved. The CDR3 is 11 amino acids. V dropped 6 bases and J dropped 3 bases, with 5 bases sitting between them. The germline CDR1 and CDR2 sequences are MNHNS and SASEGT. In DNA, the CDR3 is TGTGCCAGCAGAGAGTACTATGGCTACACCTTC. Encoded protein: CASREYYGYTF.

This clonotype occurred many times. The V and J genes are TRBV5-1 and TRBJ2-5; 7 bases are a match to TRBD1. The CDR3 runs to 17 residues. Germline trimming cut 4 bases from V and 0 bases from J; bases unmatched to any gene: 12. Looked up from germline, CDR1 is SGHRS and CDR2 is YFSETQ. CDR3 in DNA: TGCGCCAGCAGCCCCGGCCGGACAGGCTTGTACCAAGAGACCCAGTACTTC. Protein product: CASSPGRTGLYQETQYF.

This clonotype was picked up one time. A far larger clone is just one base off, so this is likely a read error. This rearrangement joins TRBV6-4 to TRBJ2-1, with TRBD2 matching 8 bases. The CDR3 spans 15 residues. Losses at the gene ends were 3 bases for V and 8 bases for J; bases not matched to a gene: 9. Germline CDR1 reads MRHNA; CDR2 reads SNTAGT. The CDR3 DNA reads TGTGCCAGCAGTGATCTACTAGCGGTGGCCGATGAGCAGTTCTTC. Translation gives CASSDLLAVADEQFF.

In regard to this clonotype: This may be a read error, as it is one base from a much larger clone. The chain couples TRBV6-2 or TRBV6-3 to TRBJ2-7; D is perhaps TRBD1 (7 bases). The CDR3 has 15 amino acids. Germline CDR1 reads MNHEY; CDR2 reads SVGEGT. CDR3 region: CASSEDPGGSYERYF. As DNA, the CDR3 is TGTGCCAGCAGTGAAGACCCAGGGGGGAGCTACGAGCGGTACTTC.

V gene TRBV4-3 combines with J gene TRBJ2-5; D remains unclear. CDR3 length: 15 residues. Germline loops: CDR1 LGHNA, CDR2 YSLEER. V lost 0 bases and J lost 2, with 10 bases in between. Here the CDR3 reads CASSQDRAAQETQYF. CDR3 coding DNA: TGCGCCAGCAGCCAAGATCGGGCAGCTCAAGAGACCCAGTACTTC.

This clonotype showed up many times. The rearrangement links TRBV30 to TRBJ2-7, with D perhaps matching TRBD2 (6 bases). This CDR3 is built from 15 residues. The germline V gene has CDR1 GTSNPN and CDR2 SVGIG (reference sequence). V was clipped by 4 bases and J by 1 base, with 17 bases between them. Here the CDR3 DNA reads TGTGCCTGGAAGCACCTTAGCGGAGTTTCCTACGAGCAGTACTTC. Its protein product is CAWKHLSGVSYEQYF.

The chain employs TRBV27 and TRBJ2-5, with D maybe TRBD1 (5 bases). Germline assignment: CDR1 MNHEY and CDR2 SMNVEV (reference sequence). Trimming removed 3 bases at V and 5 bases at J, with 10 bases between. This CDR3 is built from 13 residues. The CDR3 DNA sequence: TGTGCCAGCAGTTTTTTAGGGGCGGAGACCCAGTACTTC. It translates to CASSFLGAETQYF.

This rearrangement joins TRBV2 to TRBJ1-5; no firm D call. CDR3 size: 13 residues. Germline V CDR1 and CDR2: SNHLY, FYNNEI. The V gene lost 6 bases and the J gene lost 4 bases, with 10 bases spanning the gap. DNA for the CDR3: TGTGCCAGCAGGCCTCATCAAAATCAGCCCCAGCATTTT. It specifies CASRPHQNQPQHF.

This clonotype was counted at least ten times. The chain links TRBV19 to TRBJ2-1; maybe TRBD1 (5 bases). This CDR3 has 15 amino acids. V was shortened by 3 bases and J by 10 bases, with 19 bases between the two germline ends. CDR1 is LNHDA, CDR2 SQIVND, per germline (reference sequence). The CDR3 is CASSIGQPGTREQFF. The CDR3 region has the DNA TGTGCCAGTAGTATTGGACAACCTGGTACTCGGGAGCAGTTCTTC.